This TCR beta chain was profiled in a study of response to subunit inactivated influenza vaccine. TCRdb called the RT-PCR reads again in MiXCR, with one record for every CDR3 protein. The data contain approximately 730,000 distinct CDR3 sequences, about 14% of them singletons. This clonotype was seen only a few times. Antigen unknown. With 0 bases clipped from V and 2 bases from J, the junction kept 8 bases outside the gene matches. Germline-derived CDR1 and CDR2 are SGHRS and YFSETQ. This CDR3 comprises 17 residues. General study points: Only a handful of new T cells, the authors suggested, are recruited with each seasonal influenza vaccination.

The receptor was derived from a man aged 45-60 years who received an inactivated influenza vaccine. The chain uses TRBV5-1 and TRBJ2-3; the match to TRBD1 covers 8 bases. The specimen comprised PBMCs from blood, sampled 14 to 15 days before vaccination. CDR3 loop: CASSLEAGTGFTDTQYF. In DNA, the CDR3 is TGCGCCAGCAGCTTGGAGGCCGGGACAGGTTTCACAGATACGCAGTATTTT.